Listed below are T cell receptor beta chains from one sample, sequenced in a study of response to subunit inactivated influenza vaccine. TCRdb reprocessed the RT-PCR reads via MiXCR and lists one record per CDR3 protein. The sample includes 650,000 or so distinct CDR3 sequences, 12% to 15% of them seen just once. This specimen consisted of PBMCs from blood, obtained 14 to 15 days before vaccination. The receptors were gathered from a man aged 50 or older who received an inactivated influenza vaccine. Both conserved end residues are part of each CDR3. D genes are given only for firm matches. Not all rows give a size; the values are once, few, many and, for expanded clones, a class.

abundance: few
j_gene: TRBJ2-7
v_gene: TRBV10-3
d_gene: TRBD2
CDR3nt: TGTGCCATCAGTGAGTTGGGCGGGGGGCCCTACGAGCAGTACTTC
CDR3aa: CAISELGGGPYEQYF

abundance: many
j_gene: TRBJ1-1
v_gene: TRBV7-8
d_gene: NA
CDR3nt: TGTGCCAGCAGTCGGGCGGACACTGAAGCTTTCTTT
CDR3aa: CASSRADTEAFF

abundance: NA
j_gene: TRBJ1-1
v_gene: TRBV28
d_gene: NA
CDR3nt: TGTGCCAGCAGTCTCGGGCGACGGTGGGCTGAAGCTTTCTTT
CDR3aa: CASSLGRRWAEAFF

abundance: many
j_gene: TRBJ2-7
v_gene: TRBV20-1
d_gene: NA
CDR3nt: TGCAGTGCTCAGGACAACTACGAGCAGTACTTC
CDR3aa: CSAQDNYEQYF

abundance: few
j_gene: TRBJ2-1
v_gene: TRBV28
d_gene: NA
CDR3nt: TGTGCCAGCAGTTCTGGACGGTCCTACAATGAGCAGTTCTTC
CDR3aa: CASSSGRSYNEQFF

abundance: NA
j_gene: TRBJ2-3
v_gene: TRBV28
d_gene: TRBD2
CDR3nt: TGTGCCAGCCTTAGTCTAGCGGGCACAGATACGCAGTATTTT
CDR3aa: CASLSLAGTDTQYF

abundance: NA
j_gene: TRBJ2-1
v_gene: TRBV5-1
d_gene: TRBD2
CDR3nt: TGCGCCAGCAGCTTCTCTAGCGGGGATACCTACAATGAGCAGTTCTTC
CDR3aa: CASSFSSGDTYNEQFF

abundance: few
j_gene: TRBJ1-2
v_gene: TRBV6-2/TRBV6-3
d_gene: NA
CDR3nt: TGTGCCAGCCGGCTAACCGACGGGATCTATGGCTACACCTTC
CDR3aa: CASRLTDGIYGYTF

abundance: few
j_gene: TRBJ2-2
v_gene: TRBV28
d_gene: TRBD1
CDR3nt: TGTGCCAGCAGAGGCGGGACAGGGGCTTTCGGGGAGCTGTTTTTT
CDR3aa: CASRGGTGAFGELFF

abundance: NA
j_gene: TRBJ2-3
v_gene: TRBV3-1
d_gene: TRBD1
CDR3nt: TGTGCCAGCAGCCATTACCGGGACAGGGCAGATACGCAGTATTTT
CDR3aa: CASSHYRDRADTQYF

abundance: NA
j_gene: TRBJ2-1
v_gene: TRBV20-1
d_gene: TRBD2
CDR3nt: TGCAGTGCTAATACCGGGACTAGCCCCTCGGATGAGCAGTTCTTC
CDR3aa: CSANTGTSPSDEQFF

abundance: many
j_gene: TRBJ2-3
v_gene: TRBV28
d_gene: TRBD2
CDR3nt: TGTGCCAGCAGTTTAGACCCTGGGACTAGCGGGGGGAGGTCGCAGTATTTT
CDR3aa: CASSLDPGTSGGRSQYF

abundance: many
j_gene: TRBJ2-4
v_gene: TRBV29-1
d_gene: TRBD1
CDR3nt: TGCAGCGTTGGACAGGGGGCGTATGGGATGGCCAAAAACATTCAGTACTTC
CDR3aa: CSVGQGAYGMAKNIQYF

abundance: NA
j_gene: TRBJ2-7
v_gene: TRBV20-1
d_gene: NA
CDR3nt: TGCAGTGCTATTGAGTTCGCGGGGAGCTCCTACGAGCAGTACTTC
CDR3aa: CSAIEFAGSSYEQYF

abundance: few
j_gene: TRBJ2-3
v_gene: TRBV4-1
d_gene: NA
CDR3nt: TGCGCCAGCAGCCCACCAGGGGACACAGATACGCAGTATTTT
CDR3aa: CASSPPGDTDTQYF

abundance: many
j_gene: TRBJ1-1
v_gene: TRBV3-1
d_gene: NA
CDR3nt: TGTGCCAGCAGCCAAGATCATAGGGAGCAGCGGTTTTTT
CDR3aa: CASSQDHREQRFF